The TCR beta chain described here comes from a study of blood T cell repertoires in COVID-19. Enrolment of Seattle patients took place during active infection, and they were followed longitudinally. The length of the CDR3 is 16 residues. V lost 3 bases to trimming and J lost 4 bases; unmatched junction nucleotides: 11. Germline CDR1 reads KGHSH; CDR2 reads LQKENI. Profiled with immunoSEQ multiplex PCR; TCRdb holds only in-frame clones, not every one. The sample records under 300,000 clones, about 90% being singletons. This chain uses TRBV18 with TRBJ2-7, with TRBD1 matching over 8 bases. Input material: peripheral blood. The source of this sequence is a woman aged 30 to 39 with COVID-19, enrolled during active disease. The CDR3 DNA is TGTGCCAGCTCACCTCTTTCCAGGGGGCGCATGTACGAGCAGTACTTC. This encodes CASSPLSRGRMYEQYF.